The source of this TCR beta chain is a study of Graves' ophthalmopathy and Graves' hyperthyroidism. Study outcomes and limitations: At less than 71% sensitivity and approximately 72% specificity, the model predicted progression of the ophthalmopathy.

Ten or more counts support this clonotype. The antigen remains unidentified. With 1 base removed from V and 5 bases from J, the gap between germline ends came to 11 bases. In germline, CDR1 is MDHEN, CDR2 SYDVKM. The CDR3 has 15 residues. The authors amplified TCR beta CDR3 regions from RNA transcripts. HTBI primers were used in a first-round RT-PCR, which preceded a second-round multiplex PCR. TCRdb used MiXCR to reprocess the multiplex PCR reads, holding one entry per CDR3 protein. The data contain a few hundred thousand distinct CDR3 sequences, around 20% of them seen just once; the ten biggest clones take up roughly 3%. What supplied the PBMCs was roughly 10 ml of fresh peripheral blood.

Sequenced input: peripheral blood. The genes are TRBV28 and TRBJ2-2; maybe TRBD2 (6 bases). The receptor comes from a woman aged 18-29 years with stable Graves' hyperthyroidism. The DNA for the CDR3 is TGTGCCAGCAGTTTATACGGGGGTCGGACCGGGGAGCTGTTTTTT. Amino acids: CASSLYGGRTGELFF.